The present entry profiles one T cell receptor (beta chain) with its context. What this receptor recognizes is not known. No per-base quality is available; no much larger clone lies one base away. Collaborating institutions collected whole blood in K2EDTA tubes following their own protocols. Collaborator samples were shipped for TCRbeta analysis as frozen whole blood, isolated PBMCs, or DNA extracted from either sample type. The immunoSEQ Assay, a bias-controlled multiplex PCR, was used to amplify TCRbeta CDR3 regions from genomic DNA. As for the original processing: Nucleated cell counts per sample were estimated from amplification of reference gene primers within the assay. To quantify the absolute abundance of each unique TCRbeta CDR3 rearrangement, sequence reads were collapsed and filtered. Productive Simpson clonality was computed per sample as the square root of Simpson's diversity index over productive rearrangements. TCRdb re-hosts the immuneACCESS table, in-frame sequences only. Its copies lack some clones; in the studies checked, an unresolved V gene accounts for under half of them, and the cause for the rest is not known. V and J calls and clone size are given by that table; D and trimming were obtained from the DNA. For this sample there are about 190,000 clones; around 82% appear just once. Of the sample, less than 3% is held by the ten largest clones.

The CDR3 sequence holds 12 residues, the cysteine and phenylalanine included. The entry retains the CDR3 DNA only, 36 bases that are in frame from base 1. The germline V gene encodes CDR1 MRHNA and CDR2 SNTAGT. The trim is 8 bases for V and 5 bases for J, with a gap of 12 bases between the germline ends. This entry comes from a study of blood T cell repertoires in COVID-19 (dated by TCRdb to 2020 to 2022). Describing the broader study: The collaborator samples originated in the United States, Italy and Spain and spanned the acute and convalescent phases of COVID-19. The prospective study material was composed of cDNA or gDNA derived from T cells, B-cell-depleted T cells, or PBMCs. Deeply sampled blood TCRbeta repertoires from subjects exposed to, actively infected with, or recovered from COVID-19 were included in the dataset. A de-identified subject ID, COVID-19 status, age in years and sex were almost always included in the sample metadata. Where available, HLA class I and class II types were taken from metadata supplied by the sample provider and were not determined by assay-based typing. A freely available public database, intended as a resource for researchers studying the immune response to SARS-CoV-2, is where the repertoires were released. Samples were obtained from the ongoing ImmuneRACE study (first 160 participants) and from some 1,200 subjects provided by 6 global collaborators.

Summary of the overall study and its limitations: The quantity of clinical and demographic metadata differed by source and by participant and was supplied without curation.

The clonotype originates from a man aged 50 to 59 with active or convalescent COVID-19. The sequenced material came from peripheral blood. The chain couples TRBV6-4 to TRBJ2-5; the D gene lacks a confident call. The base sequence is TGTGCCAGCGCTACTGGCGGTGAGACCCAGTACTTC. This is translated as CASATGGETQYF.